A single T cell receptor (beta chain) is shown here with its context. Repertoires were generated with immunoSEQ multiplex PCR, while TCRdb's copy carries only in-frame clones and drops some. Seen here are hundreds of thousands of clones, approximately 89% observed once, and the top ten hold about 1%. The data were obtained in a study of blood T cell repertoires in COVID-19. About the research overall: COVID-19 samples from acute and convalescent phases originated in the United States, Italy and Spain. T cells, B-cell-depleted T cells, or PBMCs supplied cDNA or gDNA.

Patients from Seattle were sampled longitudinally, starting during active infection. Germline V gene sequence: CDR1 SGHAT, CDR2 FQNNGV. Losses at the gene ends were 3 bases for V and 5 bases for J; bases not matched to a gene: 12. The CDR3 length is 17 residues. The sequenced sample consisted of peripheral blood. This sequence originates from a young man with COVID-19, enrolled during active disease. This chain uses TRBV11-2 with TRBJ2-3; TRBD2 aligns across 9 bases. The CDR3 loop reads CASSFGHGGRAKDTQYF. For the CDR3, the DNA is TGTGCCAGCAGCTTCGGGCATGGCGGGAGGGCCAAAGATACGCAGTATTTT.